The rows below give T cell receptor beta chains drawn from one sample of a study of blood T cells in healthy people across ages. TCRdb reprocessed the 5' RACE reads with MiXCR, giving one entry per CDR3 protein. In the table there are hundreds of thousands of distinct CDR3 sequences, around 49% of which are singletons. Source material: blood. The source is a woman aged 55-70 years in good health. Both conserved end residues are part of each CDR3. The D gene is left open where the match is weak. Where a row states a size, it is once, few, many or the class of an expanded clone; other rows omit it.

clone size	V gene	J gene	D gene	CDR3 DNA	CDR3 protein
NA	TRBV27	TRBJ1-1	NA	TGTGCCAGCAGTTCCACCGACAGGAGTGAAGCTTTCTTT	CASSSTDRSEAFF
few	TRBV7-3	TRBJ2-3	NA	TGTGCCAGCAGCTTAACCCTCAACAGGTTCACAGATACGCAGTATTTT	CASSLTLNRFTDTQYF
few	TRBV12-3/TRBV12-4	TRBJ2-3	NA	TGTGCCAGCACCCCCCACCGAGATACGCAGTATTTT	CASTPHRDTQYF
few	TRBV12-3/TRBV12-4	TRBJ1-4	TRBD1	TGTGCCAGCAGTATCGAACAGGGGGCGAGAGAAAAACTGTTTTTT	CASSIEQGAREKLFF
NA	TRBV7-9	TRBJ2-1	NA	TGTGCCAGCAGCACTAGTGGCAATGAGCAGTTCTTC	CASSTSGNEQFF
NA	TRBV7-2	TRBJ2-2	TRBD2	TGTGCCAGCAGCCTCGCCCGGACTAGCGGGAGGGGCGGGGAGCTGTTTTTT	CASSLARTSGRGGELFF
NA	TRBV20-1	TRBJ2-3	TRBD2	TGCAGTGCTAGGAGACTAGCGGGAGGGGCAGATACGCAGTATTTT	CSARRLAGGADTQYF
few	TRBV7-6	TRBJ1-2	NA	TGTGCCAGCAGCCCACAGGGAGGGGAATATGGCTACACCTTC	CASSPQGGEYGYTF
NA	TRBV6-5	TRBJ2-1	NA	TGTGCCAGCAGTTACAGGGTCGTCGCCTACAATGAGCAGTTCTTC	CASSYRVVAYNEQFF
NA	TRBV5-5	TRBJ2-1	TRBD1	TGTGCCAGCAGCTTGCGGACAGGGGGCAACAATGAGCAGTTCTTC	CASSLRTGGNNEQFF
once	TRBV6-4	TRBJ2-1	TRBD1	TGTGTCAGCAGTGTAGGGACAGGGAATGAGCAGTTCTTC	CVSSVGTGNEQFF
NA	TRBV3-1	TRBJ2-3	NA	TGTGCCAGCCGGGGAACAGCTCTCACAGATACGCAGTATTTT	CASRGTALTDTQYF
NA	TRBV6-6	TRBJ2-1	NA	TGCGCCAGCAGGAGAGACTCAGATGAGCAGTTCTTC	CASRRDSDEQFF
NA	TRBV12-3/TRBV12-4	TRBJ2-3	NA	TGTGCCAGCAGCTATAGGGGGGGGGGCACAGATACGCAGTATTTT	CASSYRGGGTDTQYF
NA	TRBV12-3/TRBV12-4	TRBJ1-2	NA	TGTGCCAGCAGTTCAGGCTTTTCTTATGGCTACACCTTC	CASSSGFSYGYTF
NA	TRBV20-1	TRBJ2-1	TRBD2	TGCAGTGCTAGTGACAGCGGGAGGGGAACGAATGAGCAGTTCTTC	CSASDSGRGTNEQFF
NA	TRBV5-1	TRBJ2-1	TRBD2	TGCGCCAGCAGCTTGACTAGCGGAGACAATGAGCAGTTCTTC	CASSLTSGDNEQFF
NA	TRBV30	TRBJ2-3	TRBD1	TGTGCCTGGACGGGGACAGGGGAAATCACAGATACGCAGTATTTT	CAWTGTGEITDTQYF
NA	TRBV4-3	TRBJ1-1	NA	TGCGCCAGCAGCCAAGATCTACAGTCAATGAACACTGAAGCTTTCTTT	CASSQDLQSMNTEAFF
NA	TRBV7-2	TRBJ2-3	TRBD1	TGTGCCAGCAGCTTACGTGGGACAGCAGATACGCAGTATTTT	CASSLRGTADTQYF
NA	TRBV7-2	TRBJ2-5	NA	TGTGCCAGCAGCGTCGAAGTCCAAGAGACCCAGTACTTC	CASSVEVQETQYF
NA	TRBV18	TRBJ1-2	NA	TGTGCCAGCTCACCAAGCAGCTATGGCTACACCTTC	CASSPSSYGYTF
once	TRBV2	TRBJ1-2	NA	TGTGCCAGCAGTGAATACACCACAGTAGTGGTAGGCTACACCTTC	CASSEYTTVVVGYTF
many	TRBV3-1	TRBJ2-3	TRBD1	TGTGCCAGCAGCCTCGGGACAGGGAGTAAGACAGATACGCAGTATTTT	CASSLGTGSKTDTQYF
few	TRBV20-1	TRBJ1-2	NA	TGCAGTGCTACTGCCAACAGGGTCGGCTACACCTTC	CSATANRVGYTF
NA	TRBV7-2	TRBJ1-1	NA	TGTGCCAGCAGCTTAGGGACAGAGAACACTGAAGCTTTCTTT	CASSLGTENTEAFF
NA	TRBV20-1	TRBJ2-3	TRBD2	TGCAGTGCTAGAGGCCAGCGGGGGAAGGAGGATACGCAGTATTTT	CSARGQRGKEDTQYF
NA	TRBV6-1	TRBJ2-7	TRBD1	TGTGCCAGCAGAGAAGACAGGGGGAGTTCCTACGAGCAGTACTTC	CASREDRGSSYEQYF
NA	TRBV29-1	TRBJ2-7	NA	TGCAGCGTTCAGACCTACGAGCAGTACTTC	CSVQTYEQYF
NA	TRBV24-1	TRBJ1-2	NA	TGTGCCACCAGTGAACCTGGGGTTAACTATGGCTGCACCTTC	CATSEPGVNYGCTF
NA	TRBV20-1	TRBJ2-3	TRBD2	TGCAGTGCTGAAGTTAGCGGGAGGGACACAGATACGCAGTATTTT	CSAEVSGRDTDTQYF
NA	TRBV4-3	TRBJ2-7	NA	TGCGCCAGCAGCCCCCGAAAAGGGGGAAGCCACGAGCAGTACTTC	CASSPRKGGSHEQYF
NA	TRBV5-1	TRBJ1-2	TRBD1	TGCGCCAGCACCTCTCGGGACAGCAGCTATGGCTACACCTTC	CASTSRDSSYGYTF
NA	TRBV5-1	TRBJ2-3	NA	TGCGCCAGCAGCCCGACGGTTACGGTTAGCACAGATACGCAGTATTTT	CASSPTVTVSTDTQYF
NA	TRBV6-5	TRBJ2-1	TRBD2	TGTGCCAGCAGGAGACTAGCGGCCCTGGGTGAGCAGTTCTTC	CASRRLAALGEQFF